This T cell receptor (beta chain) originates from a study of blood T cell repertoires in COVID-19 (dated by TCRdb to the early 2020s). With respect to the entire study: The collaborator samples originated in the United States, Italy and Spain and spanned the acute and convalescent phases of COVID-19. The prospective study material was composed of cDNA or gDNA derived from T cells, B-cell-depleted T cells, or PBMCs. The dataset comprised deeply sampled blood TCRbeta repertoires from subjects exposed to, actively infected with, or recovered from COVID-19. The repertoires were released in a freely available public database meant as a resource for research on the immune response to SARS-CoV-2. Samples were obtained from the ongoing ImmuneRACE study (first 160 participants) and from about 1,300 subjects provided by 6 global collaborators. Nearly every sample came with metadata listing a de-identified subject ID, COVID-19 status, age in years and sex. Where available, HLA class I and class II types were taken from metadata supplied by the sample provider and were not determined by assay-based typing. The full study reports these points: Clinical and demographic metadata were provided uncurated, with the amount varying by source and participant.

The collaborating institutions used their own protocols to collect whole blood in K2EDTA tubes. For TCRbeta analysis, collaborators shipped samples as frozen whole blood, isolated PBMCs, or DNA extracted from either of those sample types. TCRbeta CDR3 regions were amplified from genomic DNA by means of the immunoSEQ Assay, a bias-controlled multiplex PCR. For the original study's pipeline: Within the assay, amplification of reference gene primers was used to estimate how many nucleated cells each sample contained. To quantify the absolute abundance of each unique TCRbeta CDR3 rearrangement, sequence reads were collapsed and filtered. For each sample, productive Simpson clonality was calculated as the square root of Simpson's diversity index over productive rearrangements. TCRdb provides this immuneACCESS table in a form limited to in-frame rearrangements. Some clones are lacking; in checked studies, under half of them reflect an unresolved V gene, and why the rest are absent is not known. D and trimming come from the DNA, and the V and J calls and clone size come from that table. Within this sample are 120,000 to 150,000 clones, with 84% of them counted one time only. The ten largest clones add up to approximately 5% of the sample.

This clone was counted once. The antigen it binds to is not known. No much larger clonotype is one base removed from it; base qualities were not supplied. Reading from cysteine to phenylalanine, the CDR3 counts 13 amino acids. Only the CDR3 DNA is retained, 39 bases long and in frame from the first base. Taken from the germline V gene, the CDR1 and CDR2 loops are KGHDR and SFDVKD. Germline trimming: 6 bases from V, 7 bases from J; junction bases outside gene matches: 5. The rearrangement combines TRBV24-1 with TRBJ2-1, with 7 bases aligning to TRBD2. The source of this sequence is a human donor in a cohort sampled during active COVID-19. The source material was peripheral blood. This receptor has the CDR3 CATSRGRVNEQFF. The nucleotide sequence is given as TGTGCCACCAGTCGCGGGAGAGTAAATGAGCAGTTCTTC.